These T cell receptor beta chains were read from a single sample in a study of cytotoxic CD8 clonotypes in ibrutinib-treated CLL. TCRdb keeps only in-frame clones here, not all; method: immunoSEQ multiplex PCR. The table includes about 300,000 clones, 60% to 80% detected once. This specimen was PBMCs, taken after 36 months of ibrutinib treatment. These receptor sequences come from a human donor with chronic lymphocytic leukemia. CDR3s include the opening cysteine and the closing phenylalanine or tryptophan.

len	v_gene	j_gene	CDR3aa
13	TRBV10-2	TRBJ1-1	CASSDGTYTEAFF
14	TRBV6-1	TRBJ1-5	CASSEATSHQPQHF
13	TRBV6-5	TRBJ1-5	CASSSRPYQPQHF
14	TRBV29-1	TRBJ1-1	CSVLPGGRHTEAFF
15	TRBV7-2	TRBJ2-7	CASSYTSGSRYEQYF
15	TRBV2	TRBJ1-2	CASSEMAGPGRGYTF
18	TRBV5-1	TRBJ2-5	CASSLPPTPGLTQETQYF
15	TRBV5-1	TRBJ2-5	CASSLGLAGQETQYF
19	TRBV15	TRBJ2-1	CATSSAPVGSGRRYLEQFF
11	TRBV29-1	TRBJ1-2	CSDTTGSGYTF
12	TRBV9	TRBJ2-5	CASSANLETQYF
14	TRBV19	TRBJ2-1	CASNSGTDNNEQFF
15	TRBV6-1	TRBJ2-4	CASREEFSGKNIQYF
14	TRBV2	TRBJ1-5	CASSDSSSNQPQHF
15	TRBV27	TRBJ1-4	CASSSIRTTNEKLFF
13	TRBV10-1	TRBJ2-7	CASSESGSYEQYF
13	TRBV10-3	TRBJ2-7	CAISESWTSEQYF
15	TRBV7-9	TRBJ2-2	CASSLRDRNTGELFF
15	TRBV21-1	TRBJ1-1	CASSSGAPMNTEAFF
13	TRBV6-6	TRBJ2-7	CASSNGRAYEQYF
16	TRBV6-9	TRBJ1-2	CASSTGTADQDYGYTF
13	TRBV5-1	TRBJ2-3	CASSPAERGTQYF
13	TRBV2	TRBJ2-4	CASSRGTKNIQYF
14	TRBV7-2	TRBJ2-1	CASGRPQVDNEQFF
13	TRBV9	TRBJ1-2	CASSVVEGSGYTF
14	TRBV4-3	TRBJ2-7	CASSQDLGGYEQYF
14	TRBV19	TRBJ2-7	CASSIVTGTSEQYF
13	TRBV7-8	TRBJ2-7	CASSTRQGDEQYF
13	TRBV11-3	TRBJ2-7	CASSVGYSYEQYF
14	TRBV6-6	TRBJ1-2	CASSYRDTDYGYTF
16	TRBV7-3	TRBJ2-1	CASSLSFGGSYNEQFF
13	TRBV28	TRBJ2-7	CASTIGPSYEQYF
18	TRBV29-1	TRBJ2-1	CSVEDPPGLAGGRDEQFF
13	TRBV28	TRBJ1-2	CASSYTGERGYTF
13	TRBV9	TRBJ1-2	CASSVGVGTGYTF
11	TRBV20-1	TRBJ1-1	CSVPIGEKAFF
14	TRBV27	TRBJ2-7	CASSDTGPHYEQYF
15	TRBV7-9	TRBJ2-1	CASSIGRGGSYEQFF
15	TRBV9	TRBJ1-4	CASSAYRGTNEKLFF
13	TRBV10-3	TRBJ1-3	CAISEGYGNTIYF
11	TRBV2	TRBJ2-7	CASSEVYEQYF
13	TRBV13	TRBJ2-1	CASGTGQTNEQFF
14	TRBV7-6	TRBJ2-7	CASSLRGGLGEQYF
17	TRBV18	TRBJ2-7	CASSPPRQGLRSYEQYF
14	TRBV18	TRBJ2-5	CASSPRQGIETQYF
15	TRBV12-5	TRBJ2-1	CASGPFGGYYNEQFF
13	TRBV13	TRBJ1-2	CASSLDGDYGYTF
17	TRBV4-1	TRBJ2-5	CASSQLPTGFVQETQYF
14	TRBV10-3	TRBJ2-7	CAISETGGPYEQYF
13	TRBV29-1	TRBJ2-1	CSGLAAVDNEQFF
15	TRBV7-3	TRBJ2-3	CASSWGTSGADTQYF
14	TRBV5-1	TRBJ2-5	CASMGGGAAETQYF
15	TRBV6-5	TRBJ2-3	CASTWDRGSTDTQYF
14	TRBV9	TRBJ2-5	CASSVVTGGETQYF
16	TRBV9	TRBJ2-3	CASSVLLHTSTDTQYF
14	TRBV5-1	TRBJ1-1	CASRLGVGNTEAFF
14	TRBV7-6	TRBJ2-2	CASSPGTSSGELFF
13	TRBV29-1	TRBJ1-1	CSALDPILSEAFF
14	TRBV19	TRBJ2-3	CASSIGQRTDTQYF
13	TRBV2	TRBJ2-7	CASSPVRTSEQYF